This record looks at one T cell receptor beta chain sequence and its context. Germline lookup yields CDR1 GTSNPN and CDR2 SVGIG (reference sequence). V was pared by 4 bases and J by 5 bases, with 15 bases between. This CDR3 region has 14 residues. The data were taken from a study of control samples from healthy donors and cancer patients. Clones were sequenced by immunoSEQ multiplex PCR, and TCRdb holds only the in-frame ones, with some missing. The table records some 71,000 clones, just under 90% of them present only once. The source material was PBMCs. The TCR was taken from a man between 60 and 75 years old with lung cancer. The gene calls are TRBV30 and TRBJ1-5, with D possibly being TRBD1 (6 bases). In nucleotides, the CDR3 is TGTGCCTGGACCGGGGGGCAGTCAGATCAGCCCCAGCATTTT. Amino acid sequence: CAWTGGQSDQPQHF.